This TCR beta chain was captured in a study of cytomegalovirus exposure and HLA in healthy donors. In the study overall: Unique TCR beta sequences numbering approximately 120 million came from around 180 million T cells in an earlier analysis. Study observations and caveats: Judged likely to be a sequencing artifact was a cluster of highly shared sequence variants. A later analysis associated 16,951 TCR beta sequences with HLA alleles at a 0.05 false discovery rate.

PCR employed 60 Vbeta and 13 Jbeta primers. TCRdb's copy holds only in-frame clones and misses some; the assay was immunoSEQ multiplex PCR. The table lists approximately 130,000 clones, approximately 8.6% of them singletons, with 6% to 7.5% in the top ten. For this clone: The antigen remains unidentified.

Germline-derived CDR1 and CDR2 are LNHNV and YYDKDF (reference sequence). V was cut by 0 bases and J by 0 bases, with 14 bases left in between. CDR3 size: 17 residues. The sample was PBMCs. This chain links TRBV15 with TRBJ1-1; D not resolved. The receptor's source is a woman aged 40-49 years in good health and CMV-seropositive. The CDR3 reads CATSRDRGVTMNTEAFF. DNA of the CDR3: TGTGCCACCAGCAGAGATAGAGGAGTTACCATGAACACTGAAGCTTTCTTT.